This record concerns one T cell receptor (beta chain) sequence. The sample originates from a study of T cells in localized non-small cell lung cancer. This CDR3 region has 17 residues. With 0 bases removed from V and 4 bases from J, the gap between germline ends came to 16 bases. Germline CDR1 and CDR2: LNHDA and SQIVND (reference sequence). Using immunoSEQ multiplex PCR, the repertoire was profiled, and TCRdb retains in-frame clones only, with some absent. The sample carries under 70,000 clones, roughly 90% recorded once. The chain couples TRBV19 to TRBJ1-5; no reliable D call. The clonotype comes from a woman aged 40-70 years with stage I lung adenocarcinoma. The starting material was peripheral blood, obtained before any cancer treatment. The CDR3 nucleotides are TGTGCCAGTAGTATAGAGGTCAGGAGAGCCGGGAATCAGCCCCAGCATTTT. Translating it yields CASSIEVRRAGNQPQHF.